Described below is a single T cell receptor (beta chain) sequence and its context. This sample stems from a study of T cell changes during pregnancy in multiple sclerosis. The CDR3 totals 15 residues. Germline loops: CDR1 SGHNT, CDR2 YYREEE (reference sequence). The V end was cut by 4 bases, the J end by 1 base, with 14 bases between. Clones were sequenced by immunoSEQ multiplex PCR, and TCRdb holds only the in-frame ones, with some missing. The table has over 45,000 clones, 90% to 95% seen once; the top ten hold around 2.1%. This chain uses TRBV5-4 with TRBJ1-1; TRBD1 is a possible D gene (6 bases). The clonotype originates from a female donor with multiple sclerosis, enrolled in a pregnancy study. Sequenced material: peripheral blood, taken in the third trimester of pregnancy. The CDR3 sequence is CASSLGWTANTEAFF. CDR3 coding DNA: TGTGCCAGCAGCCTTGGATGGACAGCGAACACTGAAGCTTTCTTT.